The T cell receptor beta chain under discussion was sequenced for a study of cytomegalovirus exposure and HLA in healthy donors. The study's findings and limits: In a later analysis, compared with equally common non-associated chains, HLA-associated beta chains were more expanded. For TCR beta chains, V- and J-gene trimming was later linked to a missense DCLRE1C variant. Excluded were some V segments that proved indistinguishable, including TRBV6-2 and TRBV6-3.

About this clone: The antigen remains undetermined.

The CDR3 spans 14 residues. Germline CDR1 reads SGHNT; CDR2 reads YYREEE (reference sequence). V lost 6 bases and J lost 5; bases outside the gene matches: 7. 13 Jbeta primers and 60 Vbeta primers were used for the PCR. As originally analysed: About 11 million of tens of millions of unique TCR beta chains were shared, per a later count. The assay was immunoSEQ multiplex PCR, and TCRdb's table has in-frame clones only and misses some. For V, J and clone size, that table is used; D and trimming come from the DNA. The table records some 200,000 clones, 70% of them present only once. Sequencing used PBMCs. The sequence was collected from a man between 35 and 55 years old in good health and CMV-seropositive. This chain uses TRBV5-4 with TRBJ2-1, with 8 bases identical to TRBD2. CDR3 bases: TGTGCCAGCAATCGGGGGGGGGCTGACAATGAGCAGTTCTTC. Its translation: CASNRGGADNEQFF. The full variable domain, with the rest looked up from reference TRBV5-4 and TRBJ2-1, is ETGVTQSPTHLIKTRGQQVTLRCSSQSGHNTVSWYQQALGQGPQFIFQYYREEENGRGNFPPRFSGLQFPNYSSELNVNALELDDSALYLCASNRGGADNEQFFGPGTRLTVL.